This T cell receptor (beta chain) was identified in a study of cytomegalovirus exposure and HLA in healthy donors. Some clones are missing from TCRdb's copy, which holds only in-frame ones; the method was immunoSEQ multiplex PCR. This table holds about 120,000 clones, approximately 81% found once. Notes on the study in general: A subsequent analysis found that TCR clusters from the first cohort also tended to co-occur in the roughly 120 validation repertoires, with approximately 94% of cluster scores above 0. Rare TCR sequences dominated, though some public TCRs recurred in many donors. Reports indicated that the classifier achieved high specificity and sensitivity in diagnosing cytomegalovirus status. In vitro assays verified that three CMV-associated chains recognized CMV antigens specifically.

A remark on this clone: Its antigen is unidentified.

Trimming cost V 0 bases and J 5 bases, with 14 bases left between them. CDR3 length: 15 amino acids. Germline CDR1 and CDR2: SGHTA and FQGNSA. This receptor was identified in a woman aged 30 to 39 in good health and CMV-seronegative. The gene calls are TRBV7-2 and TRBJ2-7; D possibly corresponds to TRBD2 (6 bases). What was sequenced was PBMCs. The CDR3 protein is CASSLAGGALDEQYF. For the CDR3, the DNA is TGTGCCAGCAGCTTAGCGGGGGGTGCCCTGGACGAGCAGTACTTC.